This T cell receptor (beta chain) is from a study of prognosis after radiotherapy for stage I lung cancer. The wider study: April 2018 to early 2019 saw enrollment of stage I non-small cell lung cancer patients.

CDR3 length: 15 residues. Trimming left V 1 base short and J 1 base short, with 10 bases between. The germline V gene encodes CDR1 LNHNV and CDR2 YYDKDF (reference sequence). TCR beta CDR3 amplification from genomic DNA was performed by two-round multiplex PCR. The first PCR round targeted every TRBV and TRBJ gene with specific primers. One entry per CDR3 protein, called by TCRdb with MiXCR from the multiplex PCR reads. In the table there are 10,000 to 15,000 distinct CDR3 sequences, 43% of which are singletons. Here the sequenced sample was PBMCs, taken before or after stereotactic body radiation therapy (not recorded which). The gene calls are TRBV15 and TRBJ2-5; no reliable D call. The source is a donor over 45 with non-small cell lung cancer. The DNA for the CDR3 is TGTGCCACCAGCAGAGGTATCGTGGGCCAAGAGACCCAGTACTTC. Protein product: CATSRGIVGQETQYF.